Shown below are 2 T cell receptor beta chains from a single sample sequenced in a study of blood T cell repertoires in COVID-19. Data came from immunoSEQ multiplex PCR; TCRdb stores just in-frame clones and leaves some out. The top ten clones hold around 0.3% of a sample with just over 650,000 clones, 75% to 90% of them seen once. Material: peripheral blood. Receptors were obtained from a woman aged 18-29 years with acute or convalescent COVID-19.

The chain combines TRBV2 with TRBJ1-6; D is unclear. Looked up from germline, CDR1 is SNHLY and CDR2 is FYNNEI. With 8 bases removed from V and 10 bases from J, the gap between germline ends came to 21 bases. The CDR3 is 15 amino acids. Written as DNA, the CDR3 is TGTGCCAGCTATGATCAAGAGGCGGGTTGGTCACCCCTCCACTTT. Translated, it gives CASYDQEAGWSPLHF.

V and J are TRBV29-1 and TRBJ2-1; 12 bases agree with TRBD1. Trimming at V came to 6 bases and at J to 10 bases, leaving 19 bases not matched to a gene. Per the germline V gene, CDR1 is SQVTM and CDR2 is ANQGSEA. The CDR3 has 17 amino acids. This CDR3 reads CSVDRDRGPIAGAEQFF. The DNA for the CDR3 is TGCAGCGTAGACCGGGACAGGGGGCCGATAGCGGGGGCCGAGCAGTTCTTC.